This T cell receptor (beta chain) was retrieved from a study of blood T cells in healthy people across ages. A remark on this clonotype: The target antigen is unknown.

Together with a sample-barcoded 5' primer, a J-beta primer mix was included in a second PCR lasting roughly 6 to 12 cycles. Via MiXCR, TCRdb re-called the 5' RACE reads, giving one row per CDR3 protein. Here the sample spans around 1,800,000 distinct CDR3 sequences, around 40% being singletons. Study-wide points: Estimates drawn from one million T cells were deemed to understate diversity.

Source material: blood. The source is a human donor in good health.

Written as DNA, the CDR3 is TGTGCCATCAGTACAGGGGGCGGTTTCGGTGGCTACACCTTC. Residues: CAISTGGGFGGYTF. The rearrangement joins TRBV10-3 to TRBJ1-2, with 9 bases aligning to TRBD1. CDR1 and CDR2 (germline): ENHRY, SYGVKD. V lost 5 bases to trimming and J lost 7 bases; unmatched junction nucleotides: 8. This CDR3 has 14 amino acids.